This T cell receptor (beta chain) originates from a study of Ad26.COV2.S vaccination and SARS-CoV-2 variants. About the research overall: The trial was COV1001 and the donor's arm was Ad26.COV2.S. Donor got 5x10^10 or 1x10^11 viral particles of Ad26.COV2.S. Study conclusions and caveats: Vaccinated individuals (as opposed to placebo recipients) had higher spike-specific TCR breadth.

Comment on this clone: Its antigen is undetermined.

The CDR3 is 15 amino acids. From germline, CDR1 is SGHAT and CDR2 FQNNGV. Between the trimmed V and J ends, which lost 1 base and 3 bases, there was a span of 13 bases. Clones were sequenced by immunoSEQ multiplex PCR, and TCRdb holds only the in-frame ones, with some missing. This table holds some 320,000 clones, around 84% found once. The treatment is: around 19 received Ad26.COV2.S at low or high dose, single or two shots; about five received placebo; per-sample allocation not given. Collection of samples fell on day 63 after the first vaccine or placebo injection. Aged 18-55 years, donor was enrolled in Boston in about 2020.

The sequences come from peripheral blood, collected in a trial of Ad26.COV2.S vaccine versus placebo. The TCR sequence derives from a person aged 18-60 years who received the Ad26.COV2.S COVID-19 vaccine or a placebo. The chain recombines TRBV11-2 with TRBJ2-7; D gene unclear. CDR3 in DNA: TGTGCCAGCAGCTTAGGGTTAGAGACGCTCTACGAGCAGTACTTC. Its protein product is CASSLGLETLYEQYF.